A selection of T cell receptor beta chains follows, all from one sample in a study of T cell repertoires in cytomegalovirus infection. Their target antigens are unknown. TCRdb passed the reads through MiXCR, listing each CDR3 protein once. The sample yields about 150,000 distinct CDR3 sequences, about 31% seen once. The sequencing here drew on CD8+ T cells from cultured PBMCs, taken from culture after CMV antigen stimulation. The receptors here all came from a human donor in good health (CMV status not recorded). Some clones in this sample may be carry-over from other donors' samples. Each CDR3 is given with its conserved first and last residue. The order of the fields is D gene, CDR3 length, J gene, clone size, V gene, CDR3 DNA, CDR3 protein. A D gene is named only where the DNA matches it firmly. Some rows have no size entry. The others give once, few or many, or a class for an expanded clone.

>NA|18|TRBJ1-6|many|TRBV28
TGTGCCAGCAGTTTAGAATACAGGGAAATCTCCTATAATTCACCCCTCCACTTT
CASSLEYREISYNSPLHF
>TRBD1|13|TRBJ2-1|few|TRBV2
TGTGCCAGCAGGCCTCGGACAGGGGATGAGCAGTTCTTC
CASRPRTGDEQFF
>TRBD1|14|TRBJ2-7|NA|TRBV2
TGTGCCAGCAGCCGGGGACAGGGGGGATACGAGCAGTACTTC
CASSRGQGGYEQYF
>NA|14|TRBJ1-1|NA|TRBV19
TGTGCCAGTAGAGCAGGGTGGGTGAACACTGAAGCTTTCTTT
CASRAGWVNTEAFF
>NA|13|TRBJ1-2|NA|TRBV12-3/TRBV12-4
TGTGCCAGCAGTTTCACGCCGGGTGATGGCTACACCTTC
CASSFTPGDGYTF
>NA|16|TRBJ1-2|few|TRBV4-1
TGCGCCAGCAGCCAGGGGGGCAGGGAGCGTGGCTATGGCTACACCTTC
CASSQGGRERGYGYTF
>NA|15|TRBJ2-5|NA|TRBV19
TGTGCCAGTACTCCCGGGACAAGGAGCCAAGAGACCCAGTACTTC
CASTPGTRSQETQYF
>NA|16|TRBJ1-2|NA|TRBV6-5
TGTGCCAGCAGTTACTCGAAGATGGGGGGAAACTATGGCTACACCTTC
CASSYSKMGGNYGYTF
>NA|15|TRBJ2-3|NA|TRBV19
TGTGCCAGTAGTATCACCCCGGGGAGCACAGATACGCAGTATTTT
CASSITPGSTDTQYF
>NA|14|TRBJ1-1|NA|TRBV4-2
TGTGCCAGCAGCCAAGAGGAGGGGAGCACTGAAGCTTTCTTT
CASSQEEGSTEAFF
>NA|13|TRBJ1-3|few|TRBV2
TGTGCCAGCAGTCGGGCAGGGAGTAACACCATATATTTT
CASSRAGSNTIYF
>TRBD1|18|TRBJ1-2|NA|TRBV25-1
TGTGCCAGCAGTGAAAAGGATAACAGGGGGTTATCTAACTATGGCTACACCTTC
CASSEKDNRGLSNYGYTF
>NA|18|TRBJ1-2|many|TRBV6-1
TGTGCCAGCAGTGAAAGCCCCTTGAAACAGGTCCACTCCTATGGCTACACCTTC
CASSESPLKQVHSYGYTF
>TRBD2|15|TRBJ2-7|few|TRBV4-1
TGCGCCAGCAGCCAAAATAGCGGGGGAACCTACGAGCAGTACTTC
CASSQNSGGTYEQYF
>TRBD1|14|TRBJ2-5|NA|TRBV24-1
TGTGCCACCAGTGTGGGGACAGGAGTAGAGACCCAGTACTTC
CATSVGTGVETQYF
>NA|15|TRBJ2-3|NA|TRBV7-2
TGTGCCAGCAGCTTAGTTCCTGGGGGAACAGATACGCAGTATTTT
CASSLVPGGTDTQYF
>NA|15|TRBJ2-3|NA|TRBV12-3/TRBV12-4
TGTGCCAGCAGTAGCCTTCGGAGGCTCACAGATACGCAGTATTTT
CASSSLRRLTDTQYF
>NA|15|TRBJ1-3|NA|TRBV19
TGTGCCAGTAGACGTGACAGTGGGCCTGGAAACACCATATATTTT
CASRRDSGPGNTIYF
>NA|14|TRBJ1-1|NA|TRBV19
TGTGCCAGTAGTGAAGTCACCGTGGGCACTGAAGCTTTCTTT
CASSEVTVGTEAFF
>TRBD2|16|TRBJ2-1|NA|TRBV7-6
TGTGCCAGCAGCTTCAGACTAGCGGGGGGCCCTCGGGAGCAGTTCTTC
CASSFRLAGGPREQFF
>NA|16|TRBJ1-3|few|TRBV4-1
TGCGCCAGCAGCCCACCTTGGCAGGGCGGCGGAAACACCATATATTTT
CASSPPWQGGGNTIYF
>TRBD2|15|TRBJ2-1|few|TRBV5-1
TGCGCCAGCAGTCCTGGACTAGGAAGCCACAATGAGCAGTTCTTC
CASSPGLGSHNEQFF
>NA|14|TRBJ1-5|many|TRBV7-2
TGTGCCAGCAGCCTCGGGGCTGGCAATCAGCCCCAGCATTTT
CASSLGAGNQPQHF
>NA|14|TRBJ1-5|NA|TRBV12-3/TRBV12-4
TGTGCCAGCAGCCTTGAGGGTTGGAATCAGCCCCAGCATTTT
CASSLEGWNQPQHF
>NA|12|TRBJ2-1|few|TRBV7-9
TGTGCCAGCAGACCTTCCTACAATGAGCAGTTCTTC
CASRPSYNEQFF
>NA|16|TRBJ2-2|NA|TRBV5-3
TGTGCCAGAAGCTCCTCCCGTAGATCGAACACCGGGGAGCTGTTTTTT
CARSSSRRSNTGELFF
>TRBD2|16|TRBJ2-3|NA|TRBV6-6
TGTGCCAGCAGTTACTCTGCGGGGGGGCTTACAGATACGCAGTATTTT
CASSYSAGGLTDTQYF
>NA|15|TRBJ1-1|NA|TRBV27
TGTGCCAGCAGTTTATACGGACAACCGAACACTGAAGCTTTCTTT
CASSLYGQPNTEAFF
>NA|18|TRBJ1-5|few|TRBV25-1
TGTGCCAGCAGTGAATACCAAAGGATTGAGAGTTCCAATCAGCCCCAGCATTTT
CASSEYQRIESSNQPQHF
>NA|15|TRBJ2-7|NA|TRBV20-1
TGCAGTGCTGAAGCGGTCGGGACTGCGAACCTCGAGCAGTACTTC
CSAEAVGTANLEQYF
>NA|14|TRBJ2-3|NA|TRBV24-1
TGTGCCACCAGTGATACTTCTAGCACAGATACGCAGTATTTT
CATSDTSSTDTQYF
>NA|17|TRBJ2-1|NA|TRBV2
TGTGCCAGCAGGGAGATGGGACGAGGGGAACCCTACAATGAGCAGTTCTTC
CASREMGRGEPYNEQFF
>TRBD1|17|TRBJ1-6|few|TRBV5-4
TGTGCCAGCAGCCTGACCGGGACAGGGATCGGGAATTCACCCCTCCACTTT
CASSLTGTGIGNSPLHF
>NA|15|TRBJ2-5|NA|TRBV6-2/TRBV6-3
TGTGCCAGCAGCCCACGTCAGGTGTACCAAGAGACCCAGTACTTC
CASSPRQVYQETQYF
>NA|13|TRBJ2-2|NA|TRBV19
TGTGCCAGTAGTATTGTGGGGAACGGGGAGCTGTTTTTT
CASSIVGNGELFF
>TRBD1|13|TRBJ2-1|few|TRBV7-8
TGTGCCAGCAGCTTAGACAGGGGTAATGAGCAGTTCTTC
CASSLDRGNEQFF
>TRBD1|14|TRBJ1-1|NA|TRBV27
TGTGCCAGCAGTTTTGGGCAGGGGGCGGATGAAGCTTTCTTT
CASSFGQGADEAFF
>NA|13|TRBJ1-1|NA|TRBV5-6
TGTGCCAGCAGCTTGAGGGGGTTAACTGAAGCTTTCTTT
CASSLRGLTEAFF
>TRBD2|16|TRBJ2-2|many|TRBV5-4
TGTGCCAGCAGCTTCATAGCGGGGGCGAACACCGGGGAGCTGTTTTTT
CASSFIAGANTGELFF
>TRBD2|13|TRBJ2-5|NA|TRBV11-2
TGTGCCAGCAGCTTAAGCGGGGGAGAGACCCAGTACTTC
CASSLSGGETQYF
>NA|14|TRBJ2-1|few|TRBV12-3/TRBV12-4
TGTGCCAGCAGTTTAGCAGGGGACGGCAATGAGCAGTTCTTC
CASSLAGDGNEQFF
>TRBD1|15|TRBJ1-1|many|TRBV2
TGTGCCAGCAGTGTTGACAGGGCGAGGGACACTGAAGCTTTCTTT
CASSVDRARDTEAFF
>TRBD1|13|TRBJ1-1|NA|TRBV2
TGTGCCAGCAGTAGAAGACAGGGGACTGAAGCTTTCTTT
CASSRRQGTEAFF